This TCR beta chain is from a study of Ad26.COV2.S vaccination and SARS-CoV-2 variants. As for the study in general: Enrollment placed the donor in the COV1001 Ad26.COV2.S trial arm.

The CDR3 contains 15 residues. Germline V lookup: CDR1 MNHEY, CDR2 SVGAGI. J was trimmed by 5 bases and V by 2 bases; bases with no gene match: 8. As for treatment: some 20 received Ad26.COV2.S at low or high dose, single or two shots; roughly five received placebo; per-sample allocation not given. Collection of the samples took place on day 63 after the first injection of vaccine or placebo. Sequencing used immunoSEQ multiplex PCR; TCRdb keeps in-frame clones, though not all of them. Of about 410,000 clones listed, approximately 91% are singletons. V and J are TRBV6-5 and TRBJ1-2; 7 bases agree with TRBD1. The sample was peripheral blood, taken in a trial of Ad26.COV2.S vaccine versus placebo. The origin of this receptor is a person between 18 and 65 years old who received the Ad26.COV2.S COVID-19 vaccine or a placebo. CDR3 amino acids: CASSYMRDRVYGYTF. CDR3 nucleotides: TGTGCCAGCAGTTACATGCGCGACAGGGTTTATGGCTACACCTTC.